This TCR beta chain was captured in a study of T cell repertoires in cytomegalovirus infection. Overall study context: Both a matching HLA type and CMV infection were indicated by public TCR beta signatures. Study-level results: CMV carriers having the relevant HLA were flagged by cumulative public TCR beta family frequency. Ex vivo, HLA-C-restricted CMV-specific TCR beta clonotypes prevailed over the rest of the response.

This clonotype has a handful of counts. Its antigen is not identified. The CDR3 runs to 15 residues. After removal of 6 bases from V and 3 bases from J, the junction contained 8 bases not matched to a gene. TCRdb ran MiXCR on the reads and lists one entry per CDR3 protein. This table has 200,000 to 300,000 distinct CDR3 sequences, more than 9% appearing once. The source of this sequence is a human donor in good health (CMV status not recorded). Some clones in this sample may be carry-over from other donors' samples. Sequencing was carried out using PBMCs. The chain has TRBV12-3 or TRBV12-4 and TRBJ2-7; 10 bases match TRBD1. The CDR3 DNA reads TGTGCCAGCAGCCCTGGGACAGGGGTACGCTACGAGCAGTACTTC. Encoded protein: CASSPGTGVRYEQYF.